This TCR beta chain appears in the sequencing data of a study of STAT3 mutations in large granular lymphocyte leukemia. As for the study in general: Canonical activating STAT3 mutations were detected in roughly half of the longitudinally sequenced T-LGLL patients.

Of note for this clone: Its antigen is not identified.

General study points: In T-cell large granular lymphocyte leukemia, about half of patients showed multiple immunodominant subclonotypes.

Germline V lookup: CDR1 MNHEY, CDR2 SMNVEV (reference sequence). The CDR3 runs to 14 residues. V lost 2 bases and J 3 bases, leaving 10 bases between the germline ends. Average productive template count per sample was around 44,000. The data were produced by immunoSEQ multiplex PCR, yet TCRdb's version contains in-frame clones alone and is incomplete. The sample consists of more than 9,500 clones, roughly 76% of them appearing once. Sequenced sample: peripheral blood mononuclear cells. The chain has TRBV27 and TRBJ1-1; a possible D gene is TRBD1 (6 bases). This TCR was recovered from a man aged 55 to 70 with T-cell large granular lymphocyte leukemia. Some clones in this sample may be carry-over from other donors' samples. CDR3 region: CASSLIGGDTEAFF. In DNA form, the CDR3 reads TGTGCCAGCAGTTTAATAGGGGGGGACACTGAAGCTTTCTTT.